One and the same sample provided the 15 T cell receptor beta chains below, sequenced in a study of T-cell reconstitution after alpha-beta-depleted transplantation in children. During its preparation, the TCRbeta library received unique molecular identifiers. TCRdb used MiXCR to reprocess the PCR reads, holding one entry per CDR3 protein. The sample consists of 600,000 to 700,000 distinct CDR3 sequences, around 16% of them appearing once. Material: PBMCs from the stem cell graft donor, obtained from the stem cell graft. The receptors stem from a human donor who donated a stem cell graft to a child with acute myeloid leukemia.

This chain joins TRBV5-1 and TRBJ1-4, with 7 bases identical to TRBD1. Looked up from germline, CDR1 is SGHRS and CDR2 is YFSETQ. V dropped 2 bases and J dropped 4; count of bases not matched to a gene: 8. This CDR3 is built from 16 residues. CDR3 loop: CASSLPSDRINEKLFF. The CDR3 region has the DNA TGCGCCAGCAGCTTACCCTCGGACAGGATTAATGAAAAACTGTTTTTT.

V gene TRBV20-1 combines with J gene TRBJ2-7; 7 positions match TRBD2. CDR1 is DFQATT and CDR2 is SNEGSKA in the germline V gene (reference sequence). The CDR3 covers 12 residues. This CDR3 is CRPLGGTYEQYF. The CDR3 nucleotides are TGCCGCCCGCTCGGGGGGACCTACGAGCAGTACTTC.

In this sample, this clonotype turned up many times. CDR3 sequence: CSGGRTSGTEAFF. CDR3 sequence (DNA): TGCAGCGGCGGACGGACATCCGGAACAGAAGCTTTCTTT. The rearrangement joins TRBV29-1 to TRBJ1-1, with D perhaps TRBD1 (5 bases). There are 13 residues in the CDR3. Germline V gene sequence: CDR1 SQVTM, CDR2 ANQGSEA. V shed 7 bases and J shed 8 bases, with 20 bases lying between them.

This clonotype was picked up many times. The chain couples TRBV20-1 to TRBJ2-5, with a tentative D call TRBD1 (7 bases). The CDR3 contains 17 residues. CDR1 is DFQATT and CDR2 is SNEGSKA in the germline V gene (reference sequence). Trimming left V 3 bases short and J 2 bases short, with 22 bases between. The chain's CDR3 is CSARGGNYRGQQETQYF. The CDR3 nucleotides are TGCAGTGCTAGGGGGGGCAACTACAGGGGTCAACAAGAGACCCAGTACTTC.

This clonotype has at least ten counts. The V gene is TRBV6-5, the J gene TRBJ1-1; no clear D gene. CDR3 length: 14 residues. Germline CDR1 and CDR2: MNHEY and SVGAGI. The germline V and J ends were trimmed by 8 bases and 3 bases, with 16 bases remaining between them. The CDR3 sequence: CASLRPGRYTEAFF. The CDR3 DNA sequence: TGTGCCAGCTTGCGGCCGGGGAGGTACACTGAAGCTTTCTTT.

The rearrangement links TRBV10-3 to TRBJ2-3, with D possibly being TRBD1 or TRBD2 (5 bases each). CDR3 length: 14 amino acids. Germline V gene lookup returns CDR1 ENHRY and CDR2 SYGVKD. The V and J ends lost 8 bases and 0 bases respectively, with 12 bases between them. The CDR3 loop reads CAIGSGRSTDTQYF. The CDR3 region has the DNA TGTGCCATCGGTTCGGGGCGAAGCACAGATACGCAGTATTTT.

The chain recombines TRBV11-3 with TRBJ2-7, with D possibly being TRBD2 (6 bases). V was clipped by 5 bases and J by 5 bases, with 13 bases between them. Germline-derived CDR1 and CDR2 are SGHNT and YENEEA. The CDR3 loop spans 13 amino acids. The CDR3 is CASSTRGVHEQYF. The CDR3 DNA reads as TGTGCCAGCAGCACGCGGGGCGTCCACGAGCAGTACTTC.

This rearrangement joins TRBV4-2 to TRBJ1-5; weak D call: TRBD1 (6 bases). The germline V gene has CDR1 LGHNA and CDR2 YNFKEQ. Trimming removed 0 bases at V and 6 bases at J, with 18 bases between. The CDR3 contains 17 residues. The CDR3 bases are TGTGCCAGCAGCCAAGAATCGACAGGCCGATTGTTTCAGCCCCAGCATTTT. Translating it yields CASSQESTGRLFQPQHF.

This clonotype was seen repeatedly, ten times or more. The chain carries TRBV20-1 and TRBJ2-2, with D hard to call. Trimming pared 1 base from V and 1 base from J, leaving 7 bases between. This CDR3 comprises 14 residues. Germline-derived CDR1 and CDR2 are DFQATT and SNEGSKA (reference sequence). The CDR3 bases are TGCAGTGCTAGAGGGAGAGGGAACACCGGGGAGCTGTTTTTT. Protein: CSARGRGNTGELFF.

This sequence joins TRBV5-1 and TRBJ2-3; possibly TRBD2 for D (6 bases). V lost 4 bases and J 3 bases, leaving 15 bases between the germline ends. This CDR3 comprises 15 residues. From germline, CDR1 is SGHRS and CDR2 YFSETQ. CDR3 sequence reads: CASSPGAGTTDTQYF. The CDR3 DNA is TGCGCCAGCAGCCCCGGTGCGGGGACGACAGATACGCAGTATTTT.

With regard to this clonotype: Being one base from a much bigger clone, this may be a read error. The chain has TRBV5-6 and TRBJ2-1, with 12 nucleotides matching TRBD2. The CDR3 loop spans 16 amino acids. CDR1 is SGHDT and CDR2 is YYEEEE in the germline V gene. Trimming at V came to 4 bases and at J to 6 bases, leaving 8 bases not matched to a gene. CDR3 residues: CASSGRLAGDPNEQFF. The DNA for the CDR3 is TGTGCCAGCAGCGGGCGACTAGCGGGGGACCCCAATGAGCAGTTCTTC.

This clonotype was observed many times. V and J are TRBV29-1 and TRBJ2-7; a possible D gene is TRBD1 (6 bases). This CDR3 spans 14 amino acids. V gave up 0 bases and J gave up 2 bases, with 11 bases separating them. In germline, CDR1 is SQVTM, CDR2 ANQGSEA. The CDR3 DNA is TGCAGCGTTGAAGAGGGGCAGGGGCCCTACGAGCAGTACTTC. Protein sequence: CSVEEGQGPYEQYF.

In the case of this clonotype: This could be a read error, since a much larger clone is one nucleotide away. This rearrangement joins TRBV5-5 to TRBJ2-5; D is possibly TRBD1 or TRBD2 (5 bases each). Germline CDR1 SGHKS, CDR2 YYEKEE (reference sequence). The CDR3 totals 14 residues. CDR3 sequence (DNA): TGTGCCAGCAGCTTGTACGGGGCGAGGGAGATCCAGTACTTC. It codes for CASSLYGAREIQYF.

Details on this clonotype: Just one base apart from a much larger clone, this may be a read error. The rearrangement uses TRBV20-1 and TRBJ2-1; 9 bases agree with TRBD2. The CDR3 loop spans 15 amino acids. From germline, CDR1 is DFQATT and CDR2 SNEGSKA (reference sequence). V shed 5 bases and J 5 bases; nucleotides not matched to a gene: 10. The CDR3 region has the DNA TGCAGTGCTGACGATAGCGGGGGAGCGGACAATGAGCAGTTCTTC. It yields the protein CSADDSGGADNEQFF.

This clonotype was picked up many times. The chain links TRBV20-1 to TRBJ1-6; D unclear. CDR3 size: 17 residues. CDR1 DFQATT and CDR2 SNEGSKA come from the germline V gene (reference sequence). The V and J ends lost 0 bases and 6 bases respectively, with 18 bases between them. In DNA, the CDR3 is TGCAGTGCTAGAGATTTAACTGAGTCGACCCTTAATTCACCCCTCCACTTT. Its translation is CSARDLTESTLNSPLHF.